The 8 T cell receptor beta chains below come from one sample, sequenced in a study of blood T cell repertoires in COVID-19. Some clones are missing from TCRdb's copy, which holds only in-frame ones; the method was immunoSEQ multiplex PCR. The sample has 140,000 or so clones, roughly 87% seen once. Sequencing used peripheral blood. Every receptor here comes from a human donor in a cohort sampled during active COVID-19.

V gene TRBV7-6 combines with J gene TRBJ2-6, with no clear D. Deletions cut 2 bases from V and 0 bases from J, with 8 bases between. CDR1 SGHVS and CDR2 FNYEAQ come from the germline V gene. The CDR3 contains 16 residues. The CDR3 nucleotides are TGTGCCAGCAGCTTAATACAGTTCTCTGGGGCCAACGTCCTGACTTTC. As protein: CASSLIQFSGANVLTF.

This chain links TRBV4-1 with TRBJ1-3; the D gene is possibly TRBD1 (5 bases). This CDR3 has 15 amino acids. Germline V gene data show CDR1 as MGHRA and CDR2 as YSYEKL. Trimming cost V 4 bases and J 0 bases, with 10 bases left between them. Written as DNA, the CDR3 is TGCGCCAGCAGCCTGAGACAGCTCTCTGGAAACACCATATATTTT. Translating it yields CASSLRQLSGNTIYF.

The CDR3: CASSDSPGALTDTQYF. CDR3 nucleotide sequence: TGTGCCAGCAGCGATTCTCCAGGGGCCCTCACAGATACGCAGTATTTT. The chain is built from TRBV9 and TRBJ2-3; maybe TRBD1 (6 bases). V was shortened by 3 bases and J by 2 bases, with 16 bases between the two germline ends. The CDR3 has 16 residues. Per the germline V gene, CDR1 is SGDLS and CDR2 is YYNGEE.

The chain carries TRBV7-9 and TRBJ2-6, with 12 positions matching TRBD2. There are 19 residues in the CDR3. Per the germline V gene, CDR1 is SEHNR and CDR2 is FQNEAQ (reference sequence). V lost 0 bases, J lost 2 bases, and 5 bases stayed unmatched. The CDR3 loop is CASSLATSGGTAGANVLTF. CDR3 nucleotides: TGTGCCAGCAGCTTAGCTACTAGCGGGGGGACTGCTGGGGCCAACGTCCTGACTTTC.

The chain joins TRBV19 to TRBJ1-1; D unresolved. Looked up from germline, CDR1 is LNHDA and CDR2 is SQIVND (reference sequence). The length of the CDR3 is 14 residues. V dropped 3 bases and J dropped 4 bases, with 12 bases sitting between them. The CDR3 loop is CASSIFEGGTEAFF. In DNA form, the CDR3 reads TGTGCCAGTAGTATCTTCGAGGGAGGCACTGAAGCTTTCTTT.

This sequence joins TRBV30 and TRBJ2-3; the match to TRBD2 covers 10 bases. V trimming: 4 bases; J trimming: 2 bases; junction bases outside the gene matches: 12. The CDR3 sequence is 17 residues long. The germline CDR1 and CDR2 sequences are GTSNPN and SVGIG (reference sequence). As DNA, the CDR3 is TGTGCCTGGACCTACCGAGAGCGGGGGGGATTCACAGATACGCAGTATTTT. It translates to CAWTYRERGGFTDTQYF.

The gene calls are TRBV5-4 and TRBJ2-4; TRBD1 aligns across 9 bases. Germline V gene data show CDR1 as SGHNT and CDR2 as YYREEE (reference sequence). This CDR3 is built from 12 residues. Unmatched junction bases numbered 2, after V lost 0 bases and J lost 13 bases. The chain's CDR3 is CASSLEGQGQYF. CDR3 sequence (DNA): TGTGCCAGCAGCTTGGAGGGACAGGGCCAGTACTTC.

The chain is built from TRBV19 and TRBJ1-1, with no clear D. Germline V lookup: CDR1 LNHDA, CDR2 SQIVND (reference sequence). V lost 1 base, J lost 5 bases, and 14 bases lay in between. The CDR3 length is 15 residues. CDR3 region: CASSIGSSGDTEAFF. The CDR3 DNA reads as TGTGCCAGTAGTATAGGTTCCAGCGGGGATACTGAAGCTTTCTTT.